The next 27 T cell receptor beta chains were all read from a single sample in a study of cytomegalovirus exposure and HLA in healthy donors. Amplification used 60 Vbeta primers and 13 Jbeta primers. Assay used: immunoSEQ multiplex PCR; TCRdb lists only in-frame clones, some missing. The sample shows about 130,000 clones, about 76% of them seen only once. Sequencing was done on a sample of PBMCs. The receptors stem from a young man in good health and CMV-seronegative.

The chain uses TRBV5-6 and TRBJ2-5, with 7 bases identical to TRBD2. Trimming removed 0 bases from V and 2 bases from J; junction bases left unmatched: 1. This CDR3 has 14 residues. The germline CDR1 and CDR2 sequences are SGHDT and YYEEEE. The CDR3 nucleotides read TGTGCCAGCAGCTTGGGGGGAGGGCAAGAGACCCAGTACTTC. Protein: CASSLGGGQETQYF.

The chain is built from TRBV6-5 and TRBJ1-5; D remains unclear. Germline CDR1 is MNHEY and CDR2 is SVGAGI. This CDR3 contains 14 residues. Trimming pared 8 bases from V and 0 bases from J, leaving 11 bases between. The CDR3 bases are TGTGCCAGCCGGTCGGTTGATAGCAATCAGCCCCAGCATTTT. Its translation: CASRSVDSNQPQHF.

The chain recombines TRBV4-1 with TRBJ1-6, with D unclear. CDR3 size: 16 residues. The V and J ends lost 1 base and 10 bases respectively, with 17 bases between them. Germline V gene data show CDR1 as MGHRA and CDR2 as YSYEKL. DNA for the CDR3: TGCGCCAGCAGCCAAGCCGGGGTTACCCGAGACTCACCCCTCCACTTT. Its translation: CASSQAGVTRDSPLHF.

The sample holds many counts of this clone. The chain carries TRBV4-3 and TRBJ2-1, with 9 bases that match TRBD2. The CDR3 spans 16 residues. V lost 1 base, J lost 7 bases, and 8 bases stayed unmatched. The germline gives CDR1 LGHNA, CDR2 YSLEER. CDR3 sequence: CASSQVGGGASNEQFF. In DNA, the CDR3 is TGCGCCAGCAGCCAAGTTGGCGGGGGGGCATCAAATGAGCAGTTCTTC.

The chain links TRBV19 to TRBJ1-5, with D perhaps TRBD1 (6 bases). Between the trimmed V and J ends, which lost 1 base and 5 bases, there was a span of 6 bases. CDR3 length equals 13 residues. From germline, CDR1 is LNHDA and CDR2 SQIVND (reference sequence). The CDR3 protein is CASSIAGDQPQHF. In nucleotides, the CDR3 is TGTGCCAGTAGTATAGCAGGGGATCAGCCCCAGCATTTT.

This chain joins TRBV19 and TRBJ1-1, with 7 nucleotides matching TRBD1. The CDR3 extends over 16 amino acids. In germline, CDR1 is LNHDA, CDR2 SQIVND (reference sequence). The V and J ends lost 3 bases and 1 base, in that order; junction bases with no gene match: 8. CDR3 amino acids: CASSMRQGGQNTEAFF. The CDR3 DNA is TGTGCCAGTAGTATGAGACAGGGAGGACAGAACACTGAAGCTTTCTTT. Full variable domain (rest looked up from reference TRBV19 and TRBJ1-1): DGGITQSPKYLFRKEGQNVTLSCEQNLNHDAMYWYRQDPGQGLRLIYYSQIVNDFQKGDIAEGYSVSREKKESFPLTVTSAQKNPTAFYLCASSMRQGGQNTEAFFGQGTRLTVV.

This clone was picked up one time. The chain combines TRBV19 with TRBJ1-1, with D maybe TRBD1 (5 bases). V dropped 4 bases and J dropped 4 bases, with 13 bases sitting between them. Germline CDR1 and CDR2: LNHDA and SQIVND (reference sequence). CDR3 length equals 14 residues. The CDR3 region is CASSRAGIGTEAFF. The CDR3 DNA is TGTGCCAGTAGTAGGGCAGGGATAGGCACTGAAGCTTTCTTT.

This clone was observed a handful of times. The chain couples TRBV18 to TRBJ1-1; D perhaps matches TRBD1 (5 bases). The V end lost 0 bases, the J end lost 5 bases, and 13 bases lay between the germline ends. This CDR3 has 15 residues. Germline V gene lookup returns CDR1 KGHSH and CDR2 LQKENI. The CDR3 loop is CASSPPQAGGTEAFF. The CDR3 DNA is TGTGCCAGCTCACCACCACAGGCGGGGGGGACTGAAGCTTTCTTT.

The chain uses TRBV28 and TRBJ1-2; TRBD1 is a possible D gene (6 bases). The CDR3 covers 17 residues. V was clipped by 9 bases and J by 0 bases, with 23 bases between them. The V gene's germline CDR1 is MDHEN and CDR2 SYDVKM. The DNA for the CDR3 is TGTGCCAGTTCTTTCCCCTCAGGGGCTTGGGCTAACTATGGCTACACCTTC. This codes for CASSFPSGAWANYGYTF.

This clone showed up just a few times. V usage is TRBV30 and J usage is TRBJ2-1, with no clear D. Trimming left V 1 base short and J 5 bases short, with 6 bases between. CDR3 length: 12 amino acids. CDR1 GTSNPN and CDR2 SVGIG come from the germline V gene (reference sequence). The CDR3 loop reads CAWSAQNNEQFF. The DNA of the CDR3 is TGTGCCTGGAGTGCCCAGAACAATGAGCAGTTCTTC.

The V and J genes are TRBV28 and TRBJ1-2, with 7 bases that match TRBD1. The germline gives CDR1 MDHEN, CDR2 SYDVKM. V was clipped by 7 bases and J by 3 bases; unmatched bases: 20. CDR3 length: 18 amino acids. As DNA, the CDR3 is TGTGCCAGCACCCCCCCAAGGTCGGGACAGCCGGCAGACTATGGCTACACCTTC. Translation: CASTPPRSGQPADYGYTF.

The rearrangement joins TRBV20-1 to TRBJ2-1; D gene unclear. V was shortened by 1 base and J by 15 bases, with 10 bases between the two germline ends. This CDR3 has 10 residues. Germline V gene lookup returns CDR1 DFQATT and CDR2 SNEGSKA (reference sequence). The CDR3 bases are TGCAGTGCTAGAGCTAAAGAACGGTTCTTC. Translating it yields CSARAKERFF.

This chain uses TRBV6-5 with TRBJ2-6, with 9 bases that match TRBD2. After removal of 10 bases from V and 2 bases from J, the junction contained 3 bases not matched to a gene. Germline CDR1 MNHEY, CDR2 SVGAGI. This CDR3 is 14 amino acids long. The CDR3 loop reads CATKRGAGANVLTF. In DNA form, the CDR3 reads TGTGCCACCAAGCGGGGGGCTGGGGCCAACGTCCTGACTTTC.

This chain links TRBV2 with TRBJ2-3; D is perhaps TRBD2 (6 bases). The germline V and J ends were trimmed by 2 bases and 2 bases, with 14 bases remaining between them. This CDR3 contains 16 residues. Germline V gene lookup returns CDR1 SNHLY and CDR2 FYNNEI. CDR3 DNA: TGTGCCAGCAGTGAATGGCTAGCGATCAACACAGATACGCAGTATTTT. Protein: CASSEWLAINTDTQYF.

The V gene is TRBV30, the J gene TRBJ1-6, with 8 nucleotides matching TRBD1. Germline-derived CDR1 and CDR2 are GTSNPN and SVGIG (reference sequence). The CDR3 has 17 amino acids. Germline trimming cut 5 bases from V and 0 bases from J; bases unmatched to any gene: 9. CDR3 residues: CAWGRDRTNSYNSPLHF. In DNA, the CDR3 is TGTGCCTGGGGCCGGGACAGGACCAACTCCTATAATTCACCCCTCCACTTT.

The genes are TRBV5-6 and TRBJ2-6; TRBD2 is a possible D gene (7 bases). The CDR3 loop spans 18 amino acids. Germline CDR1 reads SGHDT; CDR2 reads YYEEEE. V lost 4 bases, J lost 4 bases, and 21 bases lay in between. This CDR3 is CASSLPGGGVFGANVLTF. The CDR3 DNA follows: TGTGCCAGCAGCCTTCCGGGGGGCGGTGTATTCGGGGCCAACGTCCTGACTTTC.

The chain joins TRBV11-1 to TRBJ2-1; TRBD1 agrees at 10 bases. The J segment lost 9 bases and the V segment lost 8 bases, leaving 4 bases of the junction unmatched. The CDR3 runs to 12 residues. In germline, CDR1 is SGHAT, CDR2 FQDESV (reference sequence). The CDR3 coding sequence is TGTGCCAGCTGGGACAGGGGTGCTGAGCAGTTCTTC. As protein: CASWDRGAEQFF.

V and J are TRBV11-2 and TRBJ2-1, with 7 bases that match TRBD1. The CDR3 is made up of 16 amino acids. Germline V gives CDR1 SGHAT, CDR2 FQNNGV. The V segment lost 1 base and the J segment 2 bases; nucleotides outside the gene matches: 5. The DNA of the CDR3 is TGTGCCAGCAGCTTAGTGAGACAGGGCCCCTACAATGAGCAGTTCTTC. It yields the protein CASSLVRQGPYNEQFF.

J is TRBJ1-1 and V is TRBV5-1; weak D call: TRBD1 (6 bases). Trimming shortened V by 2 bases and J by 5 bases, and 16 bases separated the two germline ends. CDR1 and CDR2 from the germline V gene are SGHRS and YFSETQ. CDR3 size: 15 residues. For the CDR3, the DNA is TGCGCCAGCAGCTTATCAGGGGAATTCGATACTGAAGCTTTCTTT. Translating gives CASSLSGEFDTEAFF.

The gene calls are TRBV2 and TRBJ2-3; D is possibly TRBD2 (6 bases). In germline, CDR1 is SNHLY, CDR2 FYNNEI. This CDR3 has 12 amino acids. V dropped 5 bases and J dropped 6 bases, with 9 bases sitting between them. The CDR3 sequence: CASSRGFDTQYF. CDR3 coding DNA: TGTGCCAGCAGTCGGGGGTTTGATACGCAGTATTTT.

The CDR3 nucleotides read TGCGCCAGCAGTCGTCTGGGGGGGCTATACAATGAGCAGTTCTTC. This gives the protein CASSRLGGLYNEQFF. The chain is built from TRBV4-1 and TRBJ2-1; possibly TRBD2 for D (7 bases). CDR1 is MGHRA, CDR2 YSYEKL, per germline. V was cut by 6 bases and J by 4 bases, with 16 bases left in between. The CDR3 has 15 residues.

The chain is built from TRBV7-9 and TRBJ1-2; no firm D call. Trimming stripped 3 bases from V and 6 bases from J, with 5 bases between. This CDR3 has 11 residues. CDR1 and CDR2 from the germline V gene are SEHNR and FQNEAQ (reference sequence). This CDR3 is CASSFEDGYTF. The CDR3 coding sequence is TGTGCCAGCAGCTTTGAGGATGGCTACACCTTC.

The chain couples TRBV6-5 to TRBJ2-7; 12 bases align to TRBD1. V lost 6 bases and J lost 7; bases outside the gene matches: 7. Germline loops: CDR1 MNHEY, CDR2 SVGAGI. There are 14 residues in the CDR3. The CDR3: CASRTGQGAREQYF. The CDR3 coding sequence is TGTGCCAGCAGAACGGGACAGGGGGCAAGGGAGCAGTACTTC.

This CDR3 reads CASSLQADSNQPQHF. CDR3 in DNA: TGTGCCAGCAGCTTACAGGCCGATAGCAATCAGCCCCAGCATTTT. The rearrangement links TRBV7-2 to TRBJ1-5; D is undetermined. Germline values: CDR1 SGHTA, CDR2 FQGNSA. Trimming took off 2 bases at V and 0 bases at J, with 8 bases between the two ends. This CDR3 region has 15 residues.

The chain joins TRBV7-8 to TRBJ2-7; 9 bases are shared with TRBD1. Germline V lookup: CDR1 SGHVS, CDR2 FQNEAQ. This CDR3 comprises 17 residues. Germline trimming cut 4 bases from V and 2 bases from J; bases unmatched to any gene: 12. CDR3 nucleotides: TGTGCCAGCAGCTCTGGGTGGGACAGGGTAGTCGCCTACGAGCAGTACTTC. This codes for CASSSGWDRVVAYEQYF.

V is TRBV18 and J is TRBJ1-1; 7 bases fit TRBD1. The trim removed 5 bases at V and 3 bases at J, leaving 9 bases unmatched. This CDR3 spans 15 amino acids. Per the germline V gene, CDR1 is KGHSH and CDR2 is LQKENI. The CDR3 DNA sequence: TGTGCCAGCTCATCGAACAGGGGAGAAGACACTGAAGCTTTCTTT. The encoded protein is CASSSNRGEDTEAFF.

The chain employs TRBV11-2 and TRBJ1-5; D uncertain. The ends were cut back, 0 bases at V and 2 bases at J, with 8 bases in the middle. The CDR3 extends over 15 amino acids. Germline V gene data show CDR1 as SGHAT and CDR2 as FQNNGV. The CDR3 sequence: CASSLELAGNQPQHF. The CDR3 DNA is TGTGCCAGCAGCTTAGAGTTGGCGGGCAATCAGCCCCAGCATTTT.